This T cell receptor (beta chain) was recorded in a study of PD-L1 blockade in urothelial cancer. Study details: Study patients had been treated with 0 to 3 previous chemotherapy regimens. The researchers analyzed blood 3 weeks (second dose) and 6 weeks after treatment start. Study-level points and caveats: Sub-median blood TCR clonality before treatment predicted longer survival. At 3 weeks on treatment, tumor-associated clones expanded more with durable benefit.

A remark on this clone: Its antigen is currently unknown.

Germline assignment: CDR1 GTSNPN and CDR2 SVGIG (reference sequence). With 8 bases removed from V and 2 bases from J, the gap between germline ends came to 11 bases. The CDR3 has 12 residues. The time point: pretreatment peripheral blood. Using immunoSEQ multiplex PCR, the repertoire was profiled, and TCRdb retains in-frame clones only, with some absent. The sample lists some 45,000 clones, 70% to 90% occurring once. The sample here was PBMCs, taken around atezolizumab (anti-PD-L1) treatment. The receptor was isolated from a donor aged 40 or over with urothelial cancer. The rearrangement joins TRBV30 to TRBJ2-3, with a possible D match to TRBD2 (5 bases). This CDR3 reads CAQSGYTDTQYF. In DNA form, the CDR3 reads TGTGCCCAGAGCGGATACACAGATACGCAGTATTTT.